The T cell receptor beta chain under discussion was sequenced for a study of tissue T cells after allogeneic stem cell transplantation. Study in general: Where cell numbers permitted, CD3+ T cells were sorted from preserved blood and marrow. Broader study findings: Across patients, clones rarely overlapped, yet motif clusters were shared tissue-specifically. Some tissue clones might be persisting host cells; their alloreactivity or antigen specificity was not determined. In patients and mice, blood and spleen missed much of tissue repertoire.

Note on this clone: What it recognizes is unknown.

This table comes from immunoSEQ multiplex PCR, and its TCRdb copy is limited to in-frame clones, with some not included. The sample shows 20,000 to 30,000 clones, roughly nine tenths of them seen only once. Germline CDR1 and CDR2: SGDLS and YYNGEE. The CDR3 extends over 15 amino acids. Unmatched junction bases numbered 5, after V lost 3 bases and J lost 2 bases. The material was blood, obtained before transplantation. The rearrangement uses TRBV9 and TRBJ1-1; 9 bases are a match to TRBD1. The sequence came from a male donor aged 60 or older who later had graft-versus-host disease after an allogeneic stem cell transplant. The CDR3: CASSAGTGLNTEAFF. In nucleotides, the CDR3 is TGTGCCAGCAGCGCCGGGACAGGGTTAAACACTGAAGCTTTCTTT.